These 22 T cell receptor beta chains were all obtained from the same sample, sequenced in a study of identifying expanded T cells in peripheral blood. Sequencing was performed with immunoSEQ multiplex PCR; in TCRdb, only in-frame clones are kept and a portion is missing. The data contain 120,000 or so clones, approximately 88% of them singletons. Sequenced material: blood. All receptors derive from a person aged 18 to 70 in good health.

This chain connects TRBV11-3 to TRBJ1-1; 7 bases align to TRBD1. After removal of 7 bases from V and 7 bases from J, the junction contained 12 bases not matched to a gene. This CDR3 is built from 14 residues. CDR1 and CDR2 from the germline V gene are SGHNT and YENEEA. The CDR3 region is CASKRQGSGLEAFF. The DNA of the CDR3 is TGTGCCAGCAAAAGACAGGGATCGGGGCTTGAAGCTTTCTTT.

This sequence joins TRBV10-3 and TRBJ1-1; D unclear. Trimming removed 0 bases from V and 4 bases from J, with 9 bases in between. This CDR3 is built from 14 residues. Germline V gene sequence: CDR1 ENHRY, CDR2 SYGVKD. In DNA form, the CDR3 reads TGTGCCATCAGTGAGTCGGAGTGGGGCACTGAAGCTTTCTTT. It translates to CAISESEWGTEAFF.

The CDR3 is CAWRFPPGGTQYF. As DNA, the CDR3 is TGTGCCTGGAGATTTCCTCCCGGGGGGACCCAGTACTTC. The genes are TRBV30 and TRBJ2-5; a possible D gene is TRBD2 (6 bases). This CDR3 spans 13 amino acids. Germline V gene sequence: CDR1 GTSNPN, CDR2 SVGIG (reference sequence). Trimming removed 3 bases at V and 7 bases at J, with 15 bases between.

This sequence joins TRBV11-3 and TRBJ1-4; 10 bases are shared with TRBD1. J was trimmed by 7 bases and V by 5 bases; bases with no gene match: 7. This CDR3 is 15 amino acids long. CDR1 and CDR2 from the germline V gene are SGHNT and YENEEA. This chain's CDR3 is CASSRPGDRGEKLFF. As DNA, the CDR3 is TGTGCCAGCAGCCGACCCGGGGACAGGGGTGAAAAACTGTTTTTT.

The chain combines TRBV30 with TRBJ2-5; unclear D gene. Trimming took off 4 bases at V and 2 bases at J, with 11 bases between the two ends. Germline CDR1 reads GTSNPN; CDR2 reads SVGIG (reference sequence). The CDR3 is 13 amino acids. CDR3 sequence (DNA): TGTGCCTGGATCTCGTATGATCAAGAGACCCAGTACTTC. This encodes CAWISYDQETQYF.

The V and J genes are TRBV7-9 and TRBJ1-2; a weak D match, TRBD1 (6 bases). The germline CDR1 and CDR2 sequences are SEHNR and FQNEAQ (reference sequence). V was pared by 5 bases and J by 4 bases, with 17 bases between. The CDR3 has 15 residues. The CDR3 sequence: CASSKETGTTYGYTF. In nucleotides, the CDR3 is TGTGCCAGCAGCAAAGAGACAGGAACCACCTATGGCTACACCTTC.

The chain joins TRBV6-5 to TRBJ2-5; maybe TRBD2 (6 bases). Deletions cut 2 bases from V and 1 base from J, with 14 bases between. Germline assignment: CDR1 MNHEY and CDR2 SVGAGI. This CDR3 is built from 16 residues. The CDR3 region is CASSYGGTPTQETQYF. The CDR3 DNA is TGTGCCAGCAGTTACGGGGGGACTCCAACCCAAGAGACCCAGTACTTC.

This clone was seen a few times. In the same sample, other DNA sequences code for this CDR3. The V call is TRBV9, the J call TRBJ1-1, with D uncertain. Per the germline V gene, CDR1 is SGDLS and CDR2 is YYNGEE. The CDR3 is 13 amino acids. The V end was cut by 1 base, the J end by 0 bases, with 4 bases between. The CDR3 loop reads CASSVYLNTEAFF. CDR3 in DNA: TGTGCCAGCAGCGTATACCTGAACACTGAAGCTTTCTTT. Supplemented by reference TRBV9 and TRBJ1-1, the full variable domain reads DSGVTQTPKHLITATGQRVTLRCSPRSGDLSVYWYQQSLDQGLQFLIQYYNGEERAKGNILERFSAQQFPDLHSELNLSSLELGDSALYFCASSVYLNTEAFFGQGTRLTVV.

This chain links TRBV7-2 with TRBJ2-7, with a possible D match to TRBD1 (7 bases). The V and J ends lost 5 bases and 2 bases respectively, with 16 bases between them. The germline CDR1 and CDR2 sequences are SGHTA and FQGNSA. The CDR3 runs to 15 residues. CDR3 sequence reads: CASSAGQSRTYEQYF. CDR3 nucleotide sequence: TGTGCCAGCAGCGCGGGACAGAGTAGGACCTACGAGCAGTACTTC. Drawing the rest from reference TRBV7-2 and TRBJ2-7, the complete variable domain is GAGVSQSPSNKVTEKGKDVELRCDPISGHTALYWYRQSLGQGLEFLIYFQGNSAPDKSGLPSDRFSAERTGGSVSTLTIQRTQQEDSAVYLCASSAGQSRTYEQYFGPGTRLTVT.

This clone was counted a few times. A read error may account for a junction end that differs from germline. The chain has TRBV5-8 and TRBJ2-5, with D possibly being TRBD1 (6 bases). Germline assignment: CDR1 SGHTS and CDR2 YDEGEE. CDR3 length: 15 amino acids. The CDR3 protein is CASSRFTGIQETQYF. CDR3 sequence (DNA): TGTGCCAGCAGCCGGTTCACAGGGATTCAAGAAACCCAGTACTTC.

This chain uses TRBV11-2 with TRBJ1-2; maybe TRBD1 (5 bases). Germline V gives CDR1 SGHAT, CDR2 FQNNGV. CDR3 length: 16 residues. V was pared by 7 bases and J by 3 bases, with 21 bases between. CDR3 amino acids: CASIRWGEKMDYGYTF. CDR3 nucleotides: TGTGCCAGCATCCGATGGGGGGAGAAGATGGACTATGGCTACACCTTC.

This rearrangement joins TRBV18 to TRBJ1-1, with D possibly TRBD1 on 6 matching bases. The CDR3 sequence is 15 residues long. Germline V gene lookup returns CDR1 KGHSH and CDR2 LQKENI. V shed 1 base and J shed 0 bases, with 9 bases lying between them. The CDR3 region has the DNA TGTGCCAGCTCACCACAGGGGGAGGTGAACACTGAAGCTTTCTTT. Its translation: CASSPQGEVNTEAFF.

This rearrangement joins TRBV5-4 to TRBJ2-3; D ambiguous. Trimming removed 1 base at V and 0 bases at J, with 3 bases between. Germline V CDR1 and CDR2: SGHNT, YYREEE (reference sequence). The CDR3 length is 13 residues. The CDR3 coding sequence is TGTGCCAGCAGCTTGACTAGCACAGATACGCAGTATTTT. Translation gives CASSLTSTDTQYF.

The rearrangement uses TRBV7-9 and TRBJ2-2; no definite D call. The ends were cut back, 1 base at V and 1 base at J, with 7 bases in the middle. Germline assignment: CDR1 SEHNR and CDR2 FQNEAQ (reference sequence). The CDR3 runs 15 residues. CDR3 region: CASSLVSGNTGELFF. In DNA, the CDR3 is TGTGCCAGCAGCTTAGTGTCGGGGAACACCGGGGAGCTGTTTTTT.

The chain uses TRBV19 and TRBJ2-3, with TRBD2 matching over 10 bases. After removal of 6 bases from V and 3 bases from J, the junction contained 9 bases not matched to a gene. This CDR3 is 16 amino acids long. From germline, CDR1 is LNHDA and CDR2 SQIVND (reference sequence). CDR3 bases: TGTGCCAGTAGCTTCTCTAGCGGGGGCCGGACAGATACGCAGTATTTT. Translating gives CASSFSSGGRTDTQYF.

The chain employs TRBV19 and TRBJ1-5; perhaps TRBD1 as D (6 bases). The CDR3 contains 15 residues. Trimming shortened V by 6 bases and J by 5 bases, and 17 bases separated the two germline ends. Germline V CDR1 and CDR2: LNHDA, SQIVND (reference sequence). The CDR3 reads CASSPPPGHDQPQHF. The CDR3 DNA sequence: TGTGCCAGTAGCCCTCCTCCGGGACACGATCAGCCCCAGCATTTT.

The gene calls are TRBV2 and TRBJ1-5, with 7 bases aligning to TRBD1. Germline CDR1 reads SNHLY; CDR2 reads FYNNEI. The CDR3 spans 14 residues. V trimming: 7 bases; J trimming: 2 bases; junction bases outside the gene matches: 5. Here the CDR3 reads CASTGGWGNQPQHF. The CDR3, as DNA: TGTGCCAGCACAGGGGGTTGGGGCAATCAGCCCCAGCATTTT.

The rearrangement links TRBV5-1 to TRBJ2-7; D unresolved. The CDR3 is 17 residues long. CDR1 and CDR2 from the germline V gene are SGHRS and YFSETQ. The ends were cut back, 0 bases at V and 0 bases at J, with 16 bases in the middle. The DNA of the CDR3 is TGCGCCAGCAGCTTGGGCCTAGGGTTGCCAGGCTCCTACGAGCAGTACTTC. This codes for CASSLGLGLPGSYEQYF.

The rearrangement uses TRBV5-6 and TRBJ1-2; the D gene is possibly TRBD1 (5 bases). V gave up 3 bases and J gave up 1 base, with 10 bases separating them. CDR1 and CDR2 (germline): SGHDT, YYEEEE. The CDR3 is made up of 14 amino acids. CDR3: CASSSQGINYGYTF. The DNA for the CDR3 is TGTGCCAGCAGCTCCCAGGGTATTAACTATGGCTACACCTTC.

The V and J genes are TRBV5-1 and TRBJ2-7, with D uncertain. Germline V gives CDR1 SGHRS, CDR2 YFSETQ. This CDR3 has 13 amino acids. V lost 0 bases to trimming and J lost 6 bases, with 10 bases between them. The CDR3 sequence is CASSLGIVGEQYF. The CDR3 DNA reads TGCGCCAGCAGCTTGGGGATTGTCGGCGAGCAGTACTTC.

This chain joins TRBV2 and TRBJ1-1; D is ambiguous. In germline, CDR1 is SNHLY, CDR2 FYNNEI. The CDR3 extends over 12 amino acids. The germline V and J ends were trimmed by 6 bases and 4 bases, with 9 bases remaining between them. The CDR3 spells CASRGLATEAFF. DNA for the CDR3: TGTGCCAGCAGGGGGTTGGCCACTGAAGCTTTCTTT.

V gene TRBV28 combines with J gene TRBJ1-2; unclear D gene. Germline-derived CDR1 and CDR2 are MDHEN and SYDVKM. The CDR3 contains 15 residues. The ends were cut back, 0 bases at V and 4 bases at J, with 12 bases in the middle. CDR3 region: CASSLWGSRGYGYTF. The CDR3 coding sequence is TGTGCCAGCAGTTTATGGGGGTCGCGAGGCTATGGCTACACCTTC.